Below are 25 T cell receptor beta chains sequenced from a single sample in a study of cytomegalovirus exposure and HLA in healthy donors. The PCR had 60 Vbeta and 13 Jbeta primers. Assay used: immunoSEQ multiplex PCR; TCRdb lists only in-frame clones, some missing. Here the sample spans tens of thousands of clones, approximately 70% being singletons. Sequences were obtained from PBMCs. The source is a man in his forties or fifties in good health and CMV-seronegative.

The chain carries TRBV30 and TRBJ1-2; 9 positions agree with TRBD1. The trim removed 0 bases at V and 4 bases at J, leaving 3 bases unmatched. CDR3 length: 14 residues. Germline loops: CDR1 GTSNPN, CDR2 SVGIG (reference sequence). The CDR3 DNA is TGTGCCTGGAGTGTGGGACAGGGAACCTATGGCTACACCTTC. Its protein product is CAWSVGQGTYGYTF.

This chain joins TRBV11-1 and TRBJ1-1; no firm D call. The germline gives CDR1 SGHAT, CDR2 FQDESV (reference sequence). V was cut by 3 bases and J by 0 bases, with 8 bases left in between. The CDR3 extends over 14 amino acids. DNA of the CDR3: TGTGCCAGCAGCTTTGGACTGATGAACACTGAAGCTTTCTTT. As protein: CASSFGLMNTEAFF. Looking up the rest from reference TRBV11-1 and TRBJ1-1 gives the full variable domain: EAEVAQSPRYKITEKSQAVAFWCDPISGHATLYWYRQILGQGPELLVQFQDESVVDDSQLPKDRFSAERLKGVDSTLKIQPAELGDSAMYLCASSFGLMNTEAFFGQGTRLTVV.

This clone came up a few times. The chain combines TRBV27 with TRBJ2-7, with D unresolved. V was trimmed by 5 bases and J by 0 bases, leaving 8 bases between them. The CDR3 runs to 13 residues. Looked up from germline, CDR1 is MNHEY and CDR2 is SMNVEV (reference sequence). CDR3 amino acids: CASSPSGSYEQYF. CDR3 sequence (DNA): TGTGCCAGCAGTCCCTCGGGCTCCTACGAGCAGTACTTC.

V is TRBV18 and J is TRBJ1-2; 12 bases match TRBD1. V gave up 2 bases and J gave up 7 bases; unmatched junction bases: 5. Germline CDR1 reads KGHSH; CDR2 reads LQKENI. CDR3 length equals 15 residues. The CDR3 DNA sequence: TGTGCCAGCTCACCAGGGGACAGGGGGCTAAGTGGCTACACCTTC. Translated: CASSPGDRGLSGYTF.

In its sample, this clone was seen a few times. V and J are TRBV29-1 and TRBJ1-2, with TRBD1 as a possible D gene (6 bases). Germline CDR1 reads SQVTM; CDR2 reads ANQGSEA. CDR3 length equals 13 residues. V lost 4 bases, J lost 5 bases, and 14 bases lay in between. The CDR3 bases are TGCAGCGTTGCCGATGGGGGGGCTTATGGCTACACCTTC. It encodes CSVADGGAYGYTF.

As for this clone: One end of the junction varies from germline; a read error may be responsible. The chain couples TRBV7-9 to TRBJ1-6, with 9 bases aligning to TRBD1. In germline, CDR1 is SEHNR, CDR2 FQNEAQ (reference sequence). The CDR3 has 17 amino acids. CDR3 amino acids: CSSSPPRDRDYNSPLHF. The CDR3 region has the DNA TGTTCCAGCAGCCCACCCCGGGACAGGGACTATAATTCACCCCTCCACTTT.

The chain links TRBV27 to TRBJ2-1, with TRBD2 matching 14 bases. The J segment lost 7 bases and the V segment lost 6 bases, leaving 17 bases of the junction unmatched. In germline, CDR1 is MNHEY, CDR2 SMNVEV (reference sequence). The CDR3 sequence is 19 residues long. CDR3 sequence reads: CASSSHWTSGGRGDNEQFF. CDR3 nucleotide sequence: TGTGCCAGCAGCTCCCACTGGACTAGCGGGGGGAGGGGGGATAATGAGCAGTTCTTC.

V is TRBV7-6 and J is TRBJ2-1, with 7 bases matching TRBD1. Germline V gene data show CDR1 as SGHVS and CDR2 as FNYEAQ. V lost 5 bases and J lost 6; bases outside the gene matches: 7. This CDR3 comprises 14 residues. CDR3: CASSVDRVINEQFF. As DNA, the CDR3 is TGTGCCAGCAGCGTTGACAGGGTGATCAATGAGCAGTTCTTC.

The rearrangement links TRBV9 to TRBJ2-3; TRBD2 agrees at 12 bases. This CDR3 comprises 16 residues. V gave up 3 bases and J gave up 4 bases; unmatched junction bases: 6. Germline CDR1 reads SGDLS; CDR2 reads YYNGEE. The CDR3 DNA is TGTGCCAGCAGCGCCTCTAGCGGGGGGGCAGCAGATACGCAGTATTTT. Its translation: CASSASSGGAADTQYF.

This chain joins TRBV9 and TRBJ2-1; D possibly corresponds to TRBD1 (5 bases). The germline V and J ends were trimmed by 0 bases and 2 bases, with 15 bases remaining between them. Looked up from germline, CDR1 is SGDLS and CDR2 is YYNGEE. The CDR3 totals 17 residues. The CDR3, as DNA: TGTGCCAGCAGCGTAGTATCGGCGGACAACCCCTACAATGAGCAGTTCTTC. The encoded protein is CASSVVSADNPYNEQFF.

The rearrangement uses TRBV9 and TRBJ2-5, with TRBD2 identical over 11 bases. After removal of 2 bases from V and 1 base from J, the junction contained 4 bases not matched to a gene. Germline V gene sequence: CDR1 SGDLS, CDR2 YYNGEE. There are 16 residues in the CDR3. The CDR3 is CASSVSGGAPQETQYF. Here the CDR3 DNA reads TGTGCCAGCAGCGTTAGCGGGGGGGCCCCCCAAGAGACCCAGTACTTC. Filled out from reference TRBV9 and TRBJ2-5, the complete variable domain reads DSGVTQTPKHLITATGQRVTLRCSPRSGDLSVYWYQQSLDQGLQFLIQYYNGEERAKGNILERFSAQQFPDLHSELNLSSLELGDSALYFCASSVSGGAPQETQYFGPGTRLLVL.

The gene calls are TRBV7-2 and TRBJ2-5, with 7 nucleotides matching TRBD2. Trimming cost V 5 bases and J 4 bases; bases outside gene matches: 13. This CDR3 is 16 amino acids long. Germline CDR1 reads SGHTA; CDR2 reads FQGNSA. The CDR3 loop reads CASSLSRGVGGETQYF. As DNA, the CDR3 is TGTGCCAGCAGCCTGTCCCGGGGGGTTGGGGGAGAGACCCAGTACTTC.

The chain uses TRBV10-1 and TRBJ2-5; TRBD2 agrees at 7 bases. Germline trimming cut 6 bases from V and 2 bases from J; bases unmatched to any gene: 6. Germline V gene lookup returns CDR1 WNHNN and CDR2 SYGVQD (reference sequence). This CDR3 region has 14 residues. CDR3 region: CASSRDGGQETQYF. CDR3 sequence (DNA): TGCGCCAGCAGCCGAGACGGGGGGCAAGAGACCCAGTACTTC.

V usage is TRBV29-1 and J usage is TRBJ1-2; D is uncertain. Germline lookup yields CDR1 SQVTM and CDR2 ANQGSEA. There are 13 residues in the CDR3. V gave up 3 bases and J gave up 1 base, with 9 bases separating them. The CDR3 loop is CSVDAGNNYGYTF. The CDR3 bases are TGCAGCGTTGATGCCGGGAATAACTATGGCTACACCTTC.

The rearrangement uses TRBV4-1 and TRBJ2-5, with TRBD2 identical over 10 bases. This CDR3 has 15 amino acids. Losses at the gene ends were 0 bases for V and 6 bases for J; bases not matched to a gene: 4. The germline V gene has CDR1 MGHRA and CDR2 YSYEKL. The CDR3 DNA reads TGCGCCAGCAGCCAAGAAGGTAGCGGGGGGCAGACCCAGTACTTC. The encoded protein is CASSQEGSGGQTQYF.

This clone was found a few times. The genes are TRBV13 and TRBJ1-6, with D possibly matching TRBD1 (6 bases). There are 13 residues in the CDR3. V was shortened by 3 bases and J by 10 bases, with 10 bases between the two germline ends. Germline V gene sequence: CDR1 PRHDT, CDR2 FYEKMQ (reference sequence). The CDR3 nucleotides are TGTGCCAGCAGCTTTGGGGGGGGCTCACCCCTCCACTTT. Protein: CASSFGGGSPLHF. The full variable domain, completed using reference TRBV13 and TRBJ1-6, is AAGVIQSPRHLIKEKRETATLKCYPIPRHDTVYWYQQGPGQDPQFLISFYEKMQSDKGSIPDRFSAQQFSDYHSELNMSSLELGDSALYFCASSFGGGSPLHFGNGTRLTVT.

This clone was detected only a few times. The chain employs TRBV9 and TRBJ1-1; TRBD1 might be the D (5 bases). The V end was cut by 0 bases, the J end by 8 bases, with 17 bases between. Germline CDR1 and CDR2: SGDLS and YYNGEE. The CDR3 runs 15 residues. The CDR3 loop is CASSVDLSRVEEAFF. For the CDR3, the DNA is TGTGCCAGCAGCGTAGATCTGTCCAGGGTCGAAGAAGCTTTCTTT.

The chain joins TRBV2 to TRBJ1-4; D not certain. CDR3 length equals 12 residues. Germline values: CDR1 SNHLY, CDR2 FYNNEI. Trimming took 6 bases from V and 4 from J, leaving 6 bases between them. The CDR3 DNA sequence: TGTGCCAGCAGACACAATAATGAAAAACTGTTTTTT. It yields the protein CASRHNNEKLFF.

The rearrangement joins TRBV30 to TRBJ2-7; perhaps TRBD2 as D (7 bases). V was cut by 3 bases and J by 2 bases, with 20 bases left in between. CDR1 is GTSNPN and CDR2 is SVGIG in the germline V gene (reference sequence). This CDR3 has 16 residues. The DNA for the CDR3 is TGTGCCTGGAGATGGGGCGGGGGCGTAGGCCCCTACGAGCAGTACTTC. It yields the protein CAWRWGGGVGPYEQYF.

The V gene is TRBV4-2, the J gene TRBJ1-5; 12 bases line up with TRBD1. Unmatched junction bases numbered 5, after V lost 2 bases and J lost 6 bases. Germline CDR1 LGHNA, CDR2 YNFKEQ. CDR3 size: 16 residues. DNA for the CDR3: TGTGCCAGCAGCCAACCTGGGACAGGGGGCCGTCAGCCCCAGCATTTT. This translates into CASSQPGTGGRQPQHF.

This chain links TRBV12-5 with TRBJ1-1, with D unresolved. CDR1 is LGHNT, CDR2 FRNRAP, per germline. V was pared by 2 bases and J by 0 bases, with 13 bases between. This CDR3 is built from 16 residues. The CDR3 here is CASGLTRRYLNTEAFF. The CDR3 DNA follows: TGTGCTAGTGGTTTGACCCGGAGGTACTTGAACACTGAAGCTTTCTTT. The complete variable domain, with remaining parts taken from reference TRBV12-5 and TRBJ1-1, reads DARVTQTPRHKVTEMGQEVTMRCQPILGHNTVFWYRQTMMQGLELLAYFRNRAPLDDSGMPKDRFSAEMPDATLATLKIQPSEPRDSAVYFCASGLTRRYLNTEAFFGQGTRLTVV.

For the CDR3, the DNA is TGTGCCAGCAGCGGGGTAGGGGGAGCGGCCAAAAACATTCAGTACTTC. Its protein product is CASSGVGGAAKNIQYF. The J gene is TRBJ2-4, the V gene TRBV5-6; the D gene is possibly TRBD1 (6 bases). The V end was cut by 4 bases, the J end by 1 base, with 15 bases between. CDR3 length: 16 amino acids. CDR1 and CDR2 (germline): SGHDT, YYEEEE.

The V call is TRBV11-2, the J call TRBJ2-1; 9 bases agree with TRBD2. After removal of 1 base from V and 12 bases from J, the junction contained 10 bases not matched to a gene. From germline, CDR1 is SGHAT and CDR2 FQNNGV. CDR3 length: 15 amino acids. DNA for the CDR3: TGTGCCAGCAGCTTAGTTAATGCGGGGGGGCTCGGGCAGTTCTTC. This codes for CASSLVNAGGLGQFF.

This rearrangement joins TRBV9 to TRBJ1-6; weak D call: TRBD1 (5 bases). This CDR3 has 14 residues. CDR1 and CDR2 (germline): SGDLS, YYNGEE. The V end lost 3 bases, the J end lost 8 bases, and 12 bases lay between the germline ends. The CDR3 coding sequence is TGTGCCAGCAGCGCTGGGGGGTTTGATTCACCCCTCCACTTT. Protein sequence: CASSAGGFDSPLHF.

This chain connects TRBV9 to TRBJ1-3; possible D gene TRBD1, 6 bases. Germline values: CDR1 SGDLS, CDR2 YYNGEE. Trimming removed 0 bases at V and 2 bases at J, with 6 bases between. This CDR3 comprises 14 residues. The CDR3 reads CASSVGTAGNTIYF. The CDR3 DNA sequence: TGTGCCAGCAGCGTAGGGACAGCTGGAAACACCATATATTTT.